This TCR beta chain was identified during a study of T cell responses to AZD1222 COVID-19 vaccine. This clone came up once. Its target is unknown. The table came from immunoSEQ multiplex PCR; TCRdb's copy has only in-frame clones and leaves some out. The data hold around 79,000 clones, with approximately 90% observed a single time. The germline V and J ends were trimmed by 0 bases and 6 bases, with 6 bases remaining between them. CDR1 MNHEY and CDR2 SVGAGI come from the germline V gene. This CDR3 contains 12 residues. Study-wide results and caveats: Researchers report vaccine-associated CD4 TCRs spanning spike, with dominance at 160-218 and 743-854. Recipients of two AZD1222 doses showed rising Spike-specific TCR breadth and depth. Only a handful of AZD1222 recipients, more than five in all, had baseline seropositivity. Possibly, clonal diversity was underestimated; donors were largely white British and included more females.

The chain recombines TRBV6-5 with TRBJ2-7, with unresolved D. The material was peripheral blood, obtained on day 0 of AZD1222 vaccination. The receptor comes from an adult in good health. Written as DNA, the CDR3 is TGTGCCAGCAGTTACTCCTCGGGCGAGCAGTACTTC. Translation: CASSYSSGEQYF.